Given below is one T cell receptor (beta chain) in context. Antigen unknown. Looked up from germline, CDR1 is SGHTA and CDR2 is FQGNSA. The V end lost 5 bases, the J end lost 0 bases, and 20 bases lay between the germline ends. The CDR3 loop spans 17 amino acids. TCRbeta library preparation incorporated unique molecular identifiers. TCRdb reanalysed the PCR reads using MiXCR and keeps one entry per CDR3 protein. The table shows hundreds of thousands of distinct CDR3 sequences, with around 15% occurring only once. This specimen comes from a study of T-cell reconstitution after alpha-beta-depleted transplantation in children. Findings and limits, study-wide: Alpha-beta T cells about two months after transplant reportedly derived from several hundred expanded graft clones.

The chain couples TRBV7-2 to TRBJ2-7; D tentatively fits TRBD1 or TRBD2 (7 bases each). This clonotype was sampled from a male patient between 2 and 15 years old who had a stem cell transplant for acute lymphoblastic leukemia, so the T cells may come from the graft donor. Sequenced material: PBMCs, mostly from graft donor cells, taken 360 days after TCRalphabeta/CD19-depleted stem cell transplant. DNA of the CDR3: TGTGCCAGCAGCGGTCAACGCAAGCGGGACAGCTCCTACGAGCAGTACTTC. This codes for CASSGQRKRDSSYEQYF.